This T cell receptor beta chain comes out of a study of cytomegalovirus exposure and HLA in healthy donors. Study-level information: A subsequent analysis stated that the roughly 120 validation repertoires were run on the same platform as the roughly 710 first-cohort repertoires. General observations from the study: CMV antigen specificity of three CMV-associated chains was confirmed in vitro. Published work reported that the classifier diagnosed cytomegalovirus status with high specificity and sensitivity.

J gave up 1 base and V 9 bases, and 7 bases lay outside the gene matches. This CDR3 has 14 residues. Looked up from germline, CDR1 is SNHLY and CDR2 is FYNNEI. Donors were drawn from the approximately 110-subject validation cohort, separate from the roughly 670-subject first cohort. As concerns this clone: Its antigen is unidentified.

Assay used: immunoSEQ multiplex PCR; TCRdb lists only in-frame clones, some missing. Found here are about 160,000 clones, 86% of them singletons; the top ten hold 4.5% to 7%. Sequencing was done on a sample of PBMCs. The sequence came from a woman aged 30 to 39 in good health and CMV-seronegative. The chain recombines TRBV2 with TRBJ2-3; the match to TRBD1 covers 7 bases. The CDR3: CARDRASGTDTQYF. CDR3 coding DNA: TGTGCCAGAGACAGGGCCTCCGGCACAGATACGCAGTATTTT.